This is a list of T cell receptor beta chains from one sample in a study of OX40 agonist ivuxolimab in advanced cancers. This table comes from immunoSEQ multiplex PCR, and its TCRdb copy is limited to in-frame clones, with some not included. The table lists 75,000 to 100,000 clones, under 95% of them singletons. Material: CD4+ or CD8+ T cells sorted from blood, obtained in a trial of the OX40 agonist ivuxolimab. These receptor sequences come from an adult with an advanced solid tumor such as melanoma, head and neck, liver or kidney cancer. CDR3s include the opening cysteine and the closing phenylalanine or tryptophan. D genes are given only for firm matches. Clone size, where shown, is once, few, many, or a class for clones that have expanded.

D | J | size | V | CDR3 | DNA
TRBD1 | TRBJ2-3 | once | TRBV6-5 | CASRTGTGHTDTQYF | TGTGCCAGCAGGACCGGGACAGGGCACACAGATACGCAGTATTTT
NA | TRBJ2-1 | NA | TRBV14 | CASSPEVGGVGYEQFF | TGTGCCAGCAGCCCGGAGGTAGGGGGAGTGGGCTATGAGCAGTTCTTC
TRBD2 | TRBJ2-1 | NA | TRBV11-3 | CASSPARPGGEQFF | TGTGCCAGCAGCCCAGCCCGTCCGGGAGGCGAGCAGTTCTTC
TRBD1 | TRBJ1-6 | once | TRBV9 | CASSISGGGVESPLHF | TGTGCCAGCAGCATCTCCGGAGGGGGCGTCGAATCACCCCTCCACTTT
NA | TRBJ2-7 | NA | TRBV11-3 | CASSPDRASSYEQYF | TGTGCCAGCAGCCCCGACAGAGCCAGCTCCTACGAGCAGTACTTC
NA | TRBJ1-5 | NA | TRBV11-2 | CASSLDRSANQPQHF | TGTGCCAGCAGCTTAGATCGATCTGCAAATCAGCCCCAGCATTTT
TRBD1 | TRBJ2-5 | NA | TRBV19 | CASSLQGSYQETQYF | TGTGCCAGTAGTTTACAGGGGTCATACCAAGAGACCCAGTACTTC
NA | TRBJ1-4 | once | TRBV5-4 | CASSLWGKGRKLFF | TGTGCCAGCAGCTTGTGGGGGAAGGGTCGGAAACTGTTTTTT
NA | TRBJ2-5 | NA | TRBV7-2 | CASSLAFGLETQYF | TGTGCCAGCAGCTTAGCCTTCGGCCTGGAGACCCAGTACTTC
NA | TRBJ2-2 | NA | TRBV30 | CAWSVDRPGELFF | TGTGCCTGGAGTGTAGATAGGCCCGGGGAGCTGTTTTTT
TRBD1 | TRBJ2-2 | NA | TRBV7-3 | CASKFGDRGSGELFF | TGTGCCAGCAAGTTTGGGGACAGGGGGAGCGGGGAGCTGTTTTTT
TRBD1 | TRBJ1-1 | NA | TRBV19 | CASSINPLTGGNTEAFF | TGTGCCAGTAGCATCAACCCTTTGACAGGGGGCAACACTGAAGCTTTCTTT
TRBD2 | TRBJ2-2 | NA | TRBV10-3 | CAIRTSGRRDTGELFF | TGTGCCATCAGGACTAGCGGGAGGCGGGACACCGGGGAGCTGTTTTTT
NA | TRBJ1-6 | NA | TRBV7-9 | CASSLVASPLHF | TGTGCCAGCAGCTTAGTGGCCTCACCCCTCCACTTT
NA | TRBJ1-2 | NA | TRBV29-1 | CSVEGASRGASGYTF | TGCAGCGTTGAAGGTGCATCCAGGGGAGCTAGTGGCTACACCTTC
NA | TRBJ1-3 | NA | TRBV11-3 | CASSLGTHSGNTIYF | TGTGCCAGCAGCTTAGGGACACACTCTGGAAACACCATATATTTT
TRBD2 | TRBJ2-2 | once | TRBV5-1 | CASSNKRDNTPGELFF | TGCGCCAGCAGCAATAAGCGGGATAATACCCCCGGGGAGCTGTTTTTT
TRBD2 | TRBJ2-1 | NA | TRBV6-1 | CASSVFGTSGGNEQFF | TGTGCCAGCAGTGTGTTCGGGACTAGCGGAGGCAATGAGCAGTTCTTC
NA | TRBJ2-7 | NA | TRBV12-5 | CASGWGPETYEQYF | TGTGCTAGTGGTTGGGGACCGGAGACCTACGAGCAGTACTTC
TRBD2 | TRBJ2-3 | NA | TRBV10-3 | CAINPSGSPDTQYF | TGTGCCATCAACCCTAGCGGGAGCCCAGATACGCAGTATTTT
TRBD1 | TRBJ2-7 | NA | TRBV27 | CAGRGDRATAYEQYF | TGTGCCGGCAGGGGAGACAGGGCGACCGCCTACGAGCAGTACTTC
NA | TRBJ2-1 | NA | TRBV28 | CASSPPGGTNEQFF | TGTGCCAGCAGTCCACCGGGCGGAACCAATGAGCAGTTCTTC
TRBD2 | TRBJ2-3 | NA | TRBV11-2 | CASSWGLAVTDTQYF | TGTGCCAGCAGCTGGGGACTAGCGGTTACAGATACGCAGTATTTT
NA | TRBJ1-5 | NA | TRBV19 | CASTQRADSNQPQHF | TGTGCCAGTACTCAACGGGCAGATAGCAATCAGCCCCAGCATTTT
NA | TRBJ1-6 | few | TRBV6-1 | CASSVLSGNNSPLHF | TGTGCCAGCAGTGTACTTTCAGGGAATAATTCACCCCTCCACTTT
TRBD1 | TRBJ2-1 | NA | TRBV6-5 | CASSYWRDRANEQFF | TGTGCCAGCAGTTACTGGAGGGACAGGGCTAATGAGCAGTTCTTC
NA | TRBJ1-1 | NA | TRBV11-3 | CASSLRGTEAFF | TGTGCCAGCAGCTTACGGGGGACTGAAGCTTTCTTT
TRBD1 | TRBJ2-7 | NA | TRBV29-1 | CSATGQGPYEQYF | TGCAGCGCGACCGGACAGGGGCCCTACGAGCAGTACTTC
NA | TRBJ2-1 | NA | TRBV11-3 | CASSLQGTTMDEQFF | TGTGCCAGCAGCTTACAGGGGACTACAATGGATGAGCAGTTCTTC
NA | TRBJ2-1 | NA | TRBV11-3 | CASSLGGWGRSNEQFF | TGTGCCAGCAGCTTAGGCGGGTGGGGGCGGAGCAATGAGCAGTTCTTC
TRBD1 | TRBJ2-6 | NA | TRBV30 | CAWSRQGHVLTF | TGTGCCTGGAGTCGACAGGGACACGTCCTGACTTTC
NA | TRBJ2-5 | NA | TRBV7-2 | CASSIRSEVETQYF | TGTGCCAGCAGCATTAGGAGCGAGGTGGAGACCCAGTACTTC
TRBD1 | TRBJ2-1 | NA | TRBV19 | CASSTPDRALLFF | TGTGCCAGTAGTACCCCGGACAGGGCCTTATTGTTCTTC
NA | TRBJ1-6 | NA | TRBV4-1 | CASSQGRGNRSPLHF | TGCGCCAGCAGCCAAGGTCGGGGGAACCGGTCACCCCTCCACTTT
TRBD1 | TRBJ1-1 | once | TRBV25-1 | CASSEYAGGNTEAFF | TGTGCCAGCAGTGAATATGCAGGGGGCAACACTGAAGCTTTCTTT
NA | TRBJ2-3 | once | TRBV7-3 | CASSPTAEGVDTQYF | TGTGCCAGCAGCCCAACGGCGGAAGGGGTAGATACGCAGTATTTT
TRBD2 | TRBJ2-1 | once | TRBV19 | CASSSPAGAERNEQFF | TGTGCCAGTAGTTCGCCAGCGGGAGCAGAACGGAATGAGCAGTTCTTC
NA | TRBJ1-3 | NA | TRBV30 | CAWGTRGGNTIYF | TGTGCCTGGGGGACCAGGGGTGGAAACACCATATATTTT
TRBD2 | TRBJ2-3 | NA | TRBV13 | CASSRGLAGADTQYF | TGTGCCAGCAGCCGGGGACTAGCGGGCGCAGATACGCAGTATTTT
NA | TRBJ2-5 | NA | TRBV30 | CAWSVGAAFETQYF | TGTGCCTGGAGTGTAGGAGCTGCCTTCGAGACCCAGTACTTC
TRBD1 | TRBJ1-2 | NA | TRBV7-8 | CASSLPGQGFGYTF | TGTGCCAGCAGCTTACCGGGACAGGGATTTGGCTACACCTTC
NA | TRBJ2-7 | once | TRBV11-3 | CASSTTYEQYF | TGTGCCAGCAGCACCACCTACGAGCAGTACTTC
NA | TRBJ1-1 | NA | TRBV11-3 | CASSYRQGTEAFF | TGTGCCAGCAGCTACAGACAAGGCACTGAAGCTTTCTTT
TRBD2 | TRBJ2-2 | NA | TRBV18 | CASSQRTSGNTGELFF | TGTGCCAGCTCCCAACGGACTAGCGGGAACACCGGGGAGCTGTTTTTT
NA | TRBJ1-2 | NA | TRBV19 | CASSAETGYGYTF | TGTGCCAGTAGTGCAGAGACAGGCTATGGCTACACCTTC
TRBD2 | TRBJ2-3 | NA | TRBV10-1 | CASSERRDLAGSTDTQYF | TGCGCCAGCAGTGAGCGGAGGGACCTAGCGGGGAGCACAGATACGCAGTATTTT
NA | TRBJ2-1 | NA | TRBV7-7 | CASSLVSGVGLSEQFF | TGTGCTAGCAGCTTAGTCTCGGGAGTGGGTTTGAGTGAGCAGTTCTTC
NA | TRBJ2-2 | NA | TRBV21-1 | CASSKVAGVDGELFF | TGTGCCAGCAGCAAAGTAGCGGGAGTTGACGGGGAGCTGTTTTTT
NA | TRBJ1-4 | NA | TRBV5-5 | CASSLVQGSNEKLFF | TGTGCCAGCAGCTTGGTTCAGGGATCTAATGAAAAACTGTTTTTT
TRBD2 | TRBJ2-7 | NA | TRBV7-2 | CASSPGLAGVREQYF | TGTGCCAGCAGCCCAGGACTAGCGGGAGTGAGGGAGCAGTACTTC
TRBD1 | TRBJ1-4 | NA | TRBV14 | CASSQETGGVEKLFF | TGTGCCAGCAGCCAAGAAACAGGGGGCGTCGAAAAACTGTTTTTT
NA | TRBJ2-3 | few | TRBV4-1 | CASSQVRDTQYF | TGCGCCAGCAGCCAAGTCAGGGATACGCAGTATTTT
TRBD1 | TRBJ1-1 | NA | TRBV4-2 | CASSPGFNTGGTEAFF | TGTGCCAGCAGCCCGGGGTTTAATACAGGGGGCACTGAAGCTTTCTTT
TRBD1 | TRBJ1-1 | NA | TRBV2 | CASSSGQGYTEAFF | TGTGCCAGCAGTTCAGGACAGGGGTACACTGAAGCTTTCTTT